This paragraph covers one T cell receptor (beta chain) sequence. Its antigen remains unidentified. V lost 8 bases and J lost 13; bases outside the gene matches: 9. Germline lookup yields CDR1 MNHEY and CDR2 SVGAGI. CDR3 length equals 11 residues. Here immunoSEQ multiplex PCR was the method, and the copy in TCRdb shows in-frame clones only, minus some. This table has roughly 110,000 clones, 87% appearing once. The data were obtained in a study of graft-versus-host responses after intestinal transplantation. Study overall: Isolated intestinal, liver-intestinal, or multivisceral transplants were what recipients had. Findings and caveats of the study: Researchers found GvH clones in recipient marrow, and some showed up first in ileum or blood.

The sample in question was unstimulated CD4+ T cells sorted from spleen or lymph node cells, obtained before transplant. The TCR originated in a human donor who was the organ donor for an intestinal transplant. V gene TRBV6-5 combines with J gene TRBJ1-2; 8 nucleotides agree with TRBD1. This chain's CDR3 is CASHRGQVLTF. CDR3 DNA: TGTGCCAGCCATCGGGGACAGGTTCTCACCTTC.